This T cell receptor (beta chain) was identified in a study of blood T cell repertoires in COVID-19. This CDR3 is built from 13 residues. Between the trimmed V and J ends, which lost 4 bases and 10 bases, there was a span of 17 bases. Germline lookup yields CDR1 SGHRS and CDR2 YFSETQ. TCRdb keeps only in-frame clones here, not all; method: immunoSEQ multiplex PCR. Of approximately 240,000 clones listed, 84% are singletons. Sequenced material: peripheral blood. The origin of this receptor is a woman aged 35 to 49 who had recovered from COVID-19. V usage is TRBV5-1 and J usage is TRBJ1-1, with D possibly TRBD1 on 6 matching bases. The CDR3 coding sequence is TGCGCCAGCAGCAAGGGGGACGGAAACTCAGCTTTCTTT. Translation: CASSKGDGNSAFF.